This entry is about one T cell receptor beta chain. The target antigen is unknown. This CDR3 region has 16 residues. V shed 4 bases and J 9 bases; nucleotides not matched to a gene: 15. Per the germline V gene, CDR1 is SGHNT and CDR2 is YYREEE (reference sequence). These data are taken from a study of cytomegalovirus exposure and HLA in healthy donors. Study results and limitations: While the bulk of TCR sequences proved rare, some public TCRs turned up in many donors. Earlier analysis looked at TCR beta V segments, and most were productive about 87% or about 30% of the time. Reportedly, a later analysis found an Asian-associated ancestry cluster had fewer N-insertions than the approximately 700-donor mean.

PCR involved 60 Vbeta and 13 Jbeta primers. Clones were read by immunoSEQ multiplex PCR, and TCRdb kept only the in-frame ones, dropping some. The repertoire includes 90,000 to 130,000 clones, around three quarters of them detected once, and 1.3% sits in the top ten. Sequencing was done on a sample of PBMCs. V is TRBV5-4 and J is TRBJ2-1, with TRBD1 matching over 8 bases. The receptor comes from a woman aged 25 to 39 in good health and CMV-seronegative. DNA of the CDR3: TGTGCCAGCAGCCCAAATTCGGGACAGGTGAGAGGTGAGCAGTTCTTC. It specifies CASSPNSGQVRGEQFF.